Below, 12 T cell receptor beta chains from the same sample are listed, as sequenced in a study of T cells in tuberculosis. Documented time point: new active TB diagnosis, blood taken before or within 7 days of starting treatment. Clones were read by immunoSEQ multiplex PCR, and TCRdb kept only the in-frame ones, dropping some. The sample holds tens of thousands of clones, nearly 95% seen once. The specimen was PBMCs, collected at tuberculosis diagnosis. The receptors were gathered from an adult with tuberculosis.

This chain links TRBV30 with TRBJ1-1; D unresolved. There are 11 residues in the CDR3. Germline CDR1 is GTSNPN and CDR2 is SVGIG (reference sequence). With 4 bases removed from V and 1 base from J, the gap between germline ends came to 4 bases. In DNA, the CDR3 is TGTGCCTGGAATAAGAACACTGAAGCTTTCTTT. Amino acids: CAWNKNTEAFF. Based on the CDR3 plus reference TRBV30 and TRBJ1-1, the full variable domain is SQTIHQWPATLVQPVGSPLSLECTVEGTSNPNLYWYRQAAGRGLQLLFYSVGIGQISSEVPQNLSASRPQDRQFILSSKKLLLSDSGFYLCAWNKNTEAFFGQGTRLTVV.

The chain uses TRBV6-5 and TRBJ2-1; D is ambiguous. This CDR3 has 12 residues. V was clipped by 6 bases and J by 5 bases, with 8 bases between them. Germline V gene sequence: CDR1 MNHEY, CDR2 SVGAGI. The CDR3 DNA sequence: TGTGCCAGCAGCCAGAGGAACAATGAGCAGTTCTTC. Residues: CASSQRNNEQFF.

The rearrangement links TRBV28 to TRBJ2-1, with D possibly being TRBD1 (6 bases). Deletions cut 7 bases from V and 1 base from J, with 14 bases between. The CDR3 contains 15 residues. Germline-derived CDR1 and CDR2 are MDHEN and SYDVKM. The CDR3 reads CASTPSTGSYNEQFF. The CDR3, as DNA: TGTGCCAGCACCCCATCGACAGGTTCCTACAATGAGCAGTTCTTC.

This chain links TRBV11-1 with TRBJ2-1, with 9 bases lining up with TRBD1. Per the germline V gene, CDR1 is SGHAT and CDR2 is FQDESV (reference sequence). The CDR3 totals 15 residues. Unmatched junction bases numbered 11, after V lost 5 bases and J lost 9 bases. CDR3 DNA: TGTGCCAGCAGCACGTACAGGGGGCTCCGCACTGAGCAGTTCTTC. It encodes CASSTYRGLRTEQFF. The variable domain in full, completed from reference TRBV11-1 and TRBJ2-1, reads EAEVAQSPRYKITEKSQAVAFWCDPISGHATLYWYRQILGQGPELLVQFQDESVVDDSQLPKDRFSAERLKGVDSTLKIQPAELGDSAMYLCASSTYRGLRTEQFFGPGTRLTVL.

The chain combines TRBV27 with TRBJ1-6; TRBD1 is a possible D gene (5 bases). V was pared by 3 bases and J by 7 bases, with 19 bases between. The CDR3 length is 17 residues. Germline assignment: CDR1 MNHEY and CDR2 SMNVEV (reference sequence). CDR3: CASSFTRAQESNSPLHF. CDR3 sequence (DNA): TGTGCCAGCAGTTTTACCAGGGCCCAGGAATCAAATTCACCCCTCCACTTT.

The chain joins TRBV5-4 to TRBJ2-1; unclear D gene. Trimming took off 0 bases at V and 0 bases at J, with 10 bases between the two ends. Germline CDR1 is SGHNT and CDR2 is YYREEE (reference sequence). The CDR3 extends over 16 amino acids. CDR3 amino acids: CASSLAKLSSYNEQFF. The CDR3 bases are TGTGCCAGCAGCTTGGCAAAACTAAGCTCCTACAATGAGCAGTTCTTC. The full variable domain, in which reference TRBV5-4 and TRBJ2-1 provide the parts outside the CDR3, is ETGVTQSPTHLIKTRGQQVTLRCSSQSGHNTVSWYQQALGQGPQFIFQYYREEENGRGNFPPRFSGLQFPNYSSELNVNALELDDSALYLCASSLAKLSSYNEQFFGPGTRLTVL.

The genes are TRBV27 and TRBJ2-3; D unresolved. V lost 3 bases, J lost 0 bases, and 4 bases lay in between. Germline CDR1 is MNHEY and CDR2 is SMNVEV (reference sequence). This CDR3 spans 13 amino acids. In DNA, the CDR3 is TGTGCCAGCAGTTTGAGTAGCACAGATACGCAGTATTTT. The encoded protein is CASSLSSTDTQYF.

This clone was seen once. This rearrangement joins TRBV5-3 to TRBJ1-2, with D possibly being TRBD1 (5 bases). TRBV5-3 is sorted into the ORF group, with uncertain function. This CDR3 has 19 amino acids. Trimming removed 1 base from V and 6 bases from J, with 28 bases in between. The CDR3 nucleotides read TGTGCCAGAAGCTTGCTATCGGGGGTAAGGGAAATAGTCTTGGATGGCTACACCTTC. Residues: CARSLLSGVREIVLDGYTF.

The rearrangement joins TRBV14 to TRBJ1-1, with D unclear. Per the germline V gene, CDR1 is SGHDN and CDR2 is FVKESK. Trimming removed 4 bases from V and 4 bases from J, with 10 bases in between. CDR3 size: 13 residues. CDR3 coding DNA: TGTGCCAGCAGCCTATTTAGCGGCACTGAAGCTTTCTTT. It encodes CASSLFSGTEAFF. The full variable domain, with the rest looked up from reference TRBV14 and TRBJ1-1, is EAGVTQFPSHSVIEKGQTVTLRCDPISGHDNLYWYRRVMGKEIKFLLHFVKESKQDESGMPNNRFLAERTGGTYSTLKVQPAELEDSGVYFCASSLFSGTEAFFGQGTRLTVV.

V is TRBV11-2 and J is TRBJ2-5; D not certain. With 2 bases removed from V and 2 bases from J, the gap between germline ends came to 6 bases. Germline assignment: CDR1 SGHAT and CDR2 FQNNGV. The CDR3 is 13 amino acids. DNA of the CDR3: TGTGCCAGCAGCTTAATCGTACAAGAGACCCAGTACTTC. Translating it yields CASSLIVQETQYF.

The rearrangement joins TRBV30 to TRBJ1-1; unclear D gene. The ends were cut back, 1 base at V and 11 bases at J, with 11 bases in the middle. Germline CDR1 and CDR2: GTSNPN and SVGIG (reference sequence). The CDR3 is 11 amino acids. Here the CDR3 reads CAWSGREDAFF. Here the CDR3 DNA reads TGTGCCTGGAGTGGGAGGGAGGATGCTTTCTTT.

The chain links TRBV2 to TRBJ1-5; unclear D gene. The germline gives CDR1 SNHLY, CDR2 FYNNEI. The CDR3 is 13 residues long. V lost 4 bases and J lost 4, with 8 bases in between. The CDR3 loop reads CASSGRLNQPQHF. CDR3 nucleotide sequence: TGTGCCAGCAGTGGTCGCCTAAATCAGCCCCAGCATTTT. The variable domain in full, with the rest retrieved from reference TRBV2 and TRBJ1-5, is EPEVTQTPSHQVTQMGQEVILRCVPISNHLYFYWYRQILGQKVEFLVSFYNNEISEKSEIFDDQFSVERPDGSNFTLKIRSTKLEDSAMYFCASSGRLNQPQHFGDGTRLSIL.